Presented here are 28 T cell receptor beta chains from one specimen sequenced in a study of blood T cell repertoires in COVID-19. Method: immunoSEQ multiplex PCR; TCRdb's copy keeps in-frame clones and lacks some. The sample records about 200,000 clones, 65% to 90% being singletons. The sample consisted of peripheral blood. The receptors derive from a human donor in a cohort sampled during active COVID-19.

The CDR3 DNA is TGTGCTAGTGGTCCGGGGGGATTCGGCACAGATACGCAGTATTTT. It codes for CASGPGGFGTDTQYF. V is TRBV12-5 and J is TRBJ2-3, with 7 bases identical to TRBD2. The germline gives CDR1 LGHNT, CDR2 FRNRAP. The V and J ends lost 5 bases and 1 base, in that order; junction bases with no gene match: 6. This CDR3 comprises 15 residues.

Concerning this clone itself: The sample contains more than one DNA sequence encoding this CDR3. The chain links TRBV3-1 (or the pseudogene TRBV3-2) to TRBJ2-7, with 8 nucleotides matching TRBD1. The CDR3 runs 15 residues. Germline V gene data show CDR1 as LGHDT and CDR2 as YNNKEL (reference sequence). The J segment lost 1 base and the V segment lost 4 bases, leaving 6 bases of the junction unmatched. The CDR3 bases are TGTGCCAGCAGCCCTAGGACAGGGCTTTCCTACGAGCAGTACTTC. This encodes CASSPRTGLSYEQYF.

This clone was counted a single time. CDR3 bases: TGTGCCGGTCGGGACAGGGAGAGACATCAGCCCCAGCATTTT. Amino acids: CAGRDRERHQPQHF. The chain couples TRBV28 to TRBJ1-5; 9 bases align to TRBD1. The length of the CDR3 is 14 residues. Germline V lookup: CDR1 MDHEN, CDR2 SYDVKM. Unmatched junction bases numbered 10, after V lost 11 bases and J lost 5 bases.

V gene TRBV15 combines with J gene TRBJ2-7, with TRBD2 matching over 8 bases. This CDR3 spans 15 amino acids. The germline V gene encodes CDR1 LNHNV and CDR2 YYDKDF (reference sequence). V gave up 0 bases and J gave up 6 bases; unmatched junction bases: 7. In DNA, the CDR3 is TGTGCCACCAGCAGAGATCCAGCGGGAGCAAGCGAGCAGTACTTC. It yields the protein CATSRDPAGASEQYF.

The CDR3 DNA reads as TGCGCCAGCAGCCCCTGGGACACTGGAAACACCATATATTTT. It specifies CASSPWDTGNTIYF. The chain couples TRBV5-1 to TRBJ1-3, with a tentative D call TRBD1 (6 bases). CDR1 and CDR2 (germline): SGHRS, YFSETQ. Between the trimmed V and J ends, which lost 4 bases and 2 bases, there was a span of 10 bases. The CDR3 length is 14 residues.

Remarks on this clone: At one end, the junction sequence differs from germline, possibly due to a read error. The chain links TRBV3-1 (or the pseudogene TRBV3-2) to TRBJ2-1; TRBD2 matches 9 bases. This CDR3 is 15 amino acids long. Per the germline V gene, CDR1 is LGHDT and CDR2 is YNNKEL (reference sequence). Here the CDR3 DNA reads TGTGCCAGCAGACAAGGGCGGGAGGGATACAATGAGCAGTTCTTC. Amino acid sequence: CASRQGREGYNEQFF.

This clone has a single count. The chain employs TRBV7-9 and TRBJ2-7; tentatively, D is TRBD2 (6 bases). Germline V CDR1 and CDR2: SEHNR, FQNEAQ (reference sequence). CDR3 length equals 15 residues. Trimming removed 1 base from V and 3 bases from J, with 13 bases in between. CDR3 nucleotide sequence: TGTGCCAGCAGCTTAGTATTGGGAGGCTACTACGAGCAGTACTTC. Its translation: CASSLVLGGYYEQYF.

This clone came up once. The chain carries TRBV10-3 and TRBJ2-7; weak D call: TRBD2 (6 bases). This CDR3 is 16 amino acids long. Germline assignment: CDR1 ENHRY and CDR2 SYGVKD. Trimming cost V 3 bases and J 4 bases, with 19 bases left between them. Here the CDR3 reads CAISERWGDEGYEQYF. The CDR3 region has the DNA TGTGCCATCAGTGAACGTTGGGGGGATGAGGGATACGAGCAGTACTTC.

The CDR3 DNA reads TGTGCCAGCAGCCCTGGCAATCAGCCCCAGCATTTT. Amino acid sequence: CASSPGNQPQHF. This chain uses TRBV7-8 with TRBJ1-5; D call uncertain. Germline CDR1 reads SGHVS; CDR2 reads FQNEAQ. The V end lost 5 bases, the J end lost 2 bases, and 4 bases lay between the germline ends. The CDR3 length is 12 residues.

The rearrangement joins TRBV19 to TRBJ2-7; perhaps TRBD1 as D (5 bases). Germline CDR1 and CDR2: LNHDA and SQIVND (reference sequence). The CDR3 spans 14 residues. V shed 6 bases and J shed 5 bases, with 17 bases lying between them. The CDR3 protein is CASRSDTPSNEQYF. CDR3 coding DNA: TGTGCCAGTAGATCGGACACCCCCAGCAACGAGCAGTACTTC. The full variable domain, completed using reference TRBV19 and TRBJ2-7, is DGGITQSPKYLFRKEGQNVTLSCEQNLNHDAMYWYRQDPGQGLRLIYYSQIVNDFQKGDIAEGYSVSREKKESFPLTVTSAQKNPTAFYLCASRSDTPSNEQYFGPGTRLTVT.

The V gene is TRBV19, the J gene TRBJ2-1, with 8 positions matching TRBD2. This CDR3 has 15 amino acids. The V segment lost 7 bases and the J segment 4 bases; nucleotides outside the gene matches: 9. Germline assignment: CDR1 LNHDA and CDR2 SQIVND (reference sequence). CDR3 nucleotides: TGTGCCAGTAAGCAGATAGCGGGGTCATACAATGAGCAGTTCTTC. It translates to CASKQIAGSYNEQFF.

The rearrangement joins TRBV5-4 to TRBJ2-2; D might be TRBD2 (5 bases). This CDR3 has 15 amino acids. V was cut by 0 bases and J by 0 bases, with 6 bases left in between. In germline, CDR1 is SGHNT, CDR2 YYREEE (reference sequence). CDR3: CASSLAGSNTGELFF. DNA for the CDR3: TGTGCCAGCAGCTTGGCGGGATCGAACACCGGGGAGCTGTTTTTT.

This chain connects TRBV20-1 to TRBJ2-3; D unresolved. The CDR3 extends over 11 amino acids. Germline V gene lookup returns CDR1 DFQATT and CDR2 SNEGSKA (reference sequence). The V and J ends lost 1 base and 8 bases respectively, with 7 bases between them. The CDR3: CSARVYSTQYF. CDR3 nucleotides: TGCAGTGCTAGAGTATATAGTACGCAGTATTTT.

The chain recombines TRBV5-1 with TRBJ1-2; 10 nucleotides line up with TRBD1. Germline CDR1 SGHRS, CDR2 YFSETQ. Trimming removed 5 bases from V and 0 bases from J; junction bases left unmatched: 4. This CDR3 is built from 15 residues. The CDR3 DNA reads TGCGCCAGCAGTCCCGGACAGGGGGCTAACTATGGCTACACCTTC. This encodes CASSPGQGANYGYTF.

The CDR3 nucleotides are TGTGCCAGTAGTAGGGACATAAGGGCCTCTGGGGCCAACGTCCTGACTTTC. It is translated as CASSRDIRASGANVLTF. The chain combines TRBV19 with TRBJ2-6; D may be TRBD1 (6 bases). The V end was cut by 4 bases, the J end by 0 bases, with 13 bases between. Germline V gives CDR1 LNHDA, CDR2 SQIVND (reference sequence). The CDR3 loop spans 17 amino acids.

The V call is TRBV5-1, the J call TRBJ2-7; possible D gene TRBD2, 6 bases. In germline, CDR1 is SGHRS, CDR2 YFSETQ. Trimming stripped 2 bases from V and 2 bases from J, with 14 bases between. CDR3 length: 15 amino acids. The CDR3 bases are TGCGCCAGCAGCTTAGGCGGGGACGGCCCCTACGAGCAGTACTTC. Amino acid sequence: CASSLGGDGPYEQYF.

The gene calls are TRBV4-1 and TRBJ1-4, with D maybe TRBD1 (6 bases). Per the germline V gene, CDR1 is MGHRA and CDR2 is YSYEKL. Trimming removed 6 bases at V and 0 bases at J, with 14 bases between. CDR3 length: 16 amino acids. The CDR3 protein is CASRQRQDTTNEKLFF. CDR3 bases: TGCGCCAGCAGGCAGAGACAGGACACAACTAATGAAAAACTGTTTTTT.

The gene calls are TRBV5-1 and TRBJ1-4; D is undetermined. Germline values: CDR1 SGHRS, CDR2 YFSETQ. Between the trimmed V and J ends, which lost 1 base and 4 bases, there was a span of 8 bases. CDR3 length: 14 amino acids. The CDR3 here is CASSLYSHNEKLFF. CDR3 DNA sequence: TGCGCCAGCAGCTTGTACAGCCATAATGAAAAACTGTTTTTT.

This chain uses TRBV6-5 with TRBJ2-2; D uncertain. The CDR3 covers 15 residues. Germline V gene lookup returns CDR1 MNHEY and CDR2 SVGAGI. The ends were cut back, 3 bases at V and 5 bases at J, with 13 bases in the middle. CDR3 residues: CASSYADPLTGELFF. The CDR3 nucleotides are TGTGCCAGCAGTTATGCGGATCCATTGACCGGGGAGCTGTTTTTT.

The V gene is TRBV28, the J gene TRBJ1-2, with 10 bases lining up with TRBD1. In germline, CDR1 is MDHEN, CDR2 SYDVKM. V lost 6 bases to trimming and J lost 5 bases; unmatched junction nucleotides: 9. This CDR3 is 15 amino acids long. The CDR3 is CASRPWTGGIYGYTF. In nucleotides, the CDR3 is TGTGCCAGCAGGCCATGGACAGGGGGGATATATGGCTACACCTTC.

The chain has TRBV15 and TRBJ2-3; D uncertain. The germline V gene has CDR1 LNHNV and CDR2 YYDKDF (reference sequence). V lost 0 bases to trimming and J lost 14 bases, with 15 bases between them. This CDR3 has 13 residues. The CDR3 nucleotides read TGTGCCACCAGCAGAGATCTGGCGGTCCCCCTGTATTTT. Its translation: CATSRDLAVPLYF.

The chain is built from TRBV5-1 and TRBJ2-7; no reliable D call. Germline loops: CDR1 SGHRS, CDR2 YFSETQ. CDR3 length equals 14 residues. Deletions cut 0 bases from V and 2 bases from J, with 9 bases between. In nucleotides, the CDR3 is TGCGCCAGCAGCTTGGGCCGAGGCCCCTACGAGCAGTACTTC. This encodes CASSLGRGPYEQYF.

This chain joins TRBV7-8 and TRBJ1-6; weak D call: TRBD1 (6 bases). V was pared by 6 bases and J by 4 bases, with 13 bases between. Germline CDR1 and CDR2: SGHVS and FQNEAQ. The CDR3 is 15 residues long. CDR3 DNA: TGTGCCAGCAGAAGTAGGGACAATTATAATTCACCCCTCCACTTT. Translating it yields CASRSRDNYNSPLHF.

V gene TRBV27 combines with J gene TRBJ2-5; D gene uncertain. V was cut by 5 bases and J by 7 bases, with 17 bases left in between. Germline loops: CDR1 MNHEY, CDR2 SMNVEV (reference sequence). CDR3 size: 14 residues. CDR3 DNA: TGTGCCAGCAGTCTGAGTGGGTTAAGAGGGACCCAGTACTTC. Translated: CASSLSGLRGTQYF.

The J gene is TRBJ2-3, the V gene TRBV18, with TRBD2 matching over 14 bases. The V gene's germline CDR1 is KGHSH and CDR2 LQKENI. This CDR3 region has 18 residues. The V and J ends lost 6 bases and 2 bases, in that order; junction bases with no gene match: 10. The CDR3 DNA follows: TGTGCCAGCTCCCATTACAGACTAGCGGGAGGGACCACAGATACGCAGTATTTT. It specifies CASSHYRLAGGTTDTQYF.

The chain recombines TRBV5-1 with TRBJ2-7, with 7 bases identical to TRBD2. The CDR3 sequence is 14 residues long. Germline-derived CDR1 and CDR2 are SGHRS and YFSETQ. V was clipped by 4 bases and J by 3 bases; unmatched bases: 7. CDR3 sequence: CASSPPGGSYEQYF. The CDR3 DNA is TGCGCCAGCAGCCCCCCCGGCGGGAGCTACGAGCAGTACTTC.

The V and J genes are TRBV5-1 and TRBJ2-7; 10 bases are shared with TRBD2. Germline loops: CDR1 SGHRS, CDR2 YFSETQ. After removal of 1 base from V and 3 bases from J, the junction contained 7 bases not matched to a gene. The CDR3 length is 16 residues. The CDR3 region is CASSLLSGRGYYEQYF. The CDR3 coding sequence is TGCGCCAGCAGCTTGTTAAGCGGGAGGGGATACTACGAGCAGTACTTC.

CDR3 loop: CASSLTGTGELFF. CDR3 sequence (DNA): TGTGCCAGCAGCTTAACAGGGACCGGGGAGCTGTTTTTT. This sequence joins TRBV7-9 and TRBJ2-2; tentative D call: TRBD1 (6 bases). This CDR3 spans 13 amino acids. The germline V and J ends were trimmed by 2 bases and 5 bases, with 6 bases remaining between them. CDR1 and CDR2 (germline): SEHNR, FQNEAQ (reference sequence).